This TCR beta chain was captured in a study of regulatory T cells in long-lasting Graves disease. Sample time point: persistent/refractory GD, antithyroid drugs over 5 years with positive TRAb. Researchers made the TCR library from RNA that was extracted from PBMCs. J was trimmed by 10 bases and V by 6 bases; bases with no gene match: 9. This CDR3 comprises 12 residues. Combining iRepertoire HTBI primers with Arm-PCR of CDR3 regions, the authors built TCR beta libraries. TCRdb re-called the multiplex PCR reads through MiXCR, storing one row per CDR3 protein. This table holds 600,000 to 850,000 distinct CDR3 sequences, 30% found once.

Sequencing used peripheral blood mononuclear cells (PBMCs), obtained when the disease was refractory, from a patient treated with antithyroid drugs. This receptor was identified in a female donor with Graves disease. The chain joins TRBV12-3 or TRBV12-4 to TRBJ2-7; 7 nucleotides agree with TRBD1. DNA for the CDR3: TGTGCCAGCAGGGCCGGGACAGTCAAACAGTACTTC. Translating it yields CASRAGTVKQYF.